Listed here are 26 T cell receptor beta chains from one sample, sequenced in a study of T cell responses to AZD1222 COVID-19 vaccine. The repertoire was sequenced with immunoSEQ multiplex PCR; TCRdb's copy has only in-frame clones and lacks some. The table records 100,000 to 150,000 clones, more than 85% of them present only once. The sample was peripheral blood, taken 28 days after the second AZD1222 dose. Receptor source: an adult who received the AZD1222 COVID-19 vaccine.

V and J are TRBV10-1 and TRBJ2-1; 10 nucleotides line up with TRBD2. Per the germline V gene, CDR1 is WNHNN and CDR2 is SYGVQD (reference sequence). This CDR3 is built from 16 residues. Losses at the gene ends were 0 bases for V and 9 bases for J; bases not matched to a gene: 8. CDR3 loop: CASSESRASGGSEQFF. The CDR3 DNA is TGCGCCAGCAGTGAGTCGAGGGCTAGCGGGGGTAGTGAGCAGTTCTTC.

This chain uses TRBV6-5 with TRBJ1-4; 7 nucleotides match TRBD1. CDR1 MNHEY and CDR2 SVGAGI come from the germline V gene. CDR3 size: 15 residues. J was trimmed by 7 bases and V by 5 bases; bases with no gene match: 10. CDR3 sequence (DNA): TGTGCCAGCAGTCCGGAGGGGGCTAGGGTTGAAAAACTGTTTTTT. Translating gives CASSPEGARVEKLFF.

The chain has TRBV9 and TRBJ2-2; TRBD2 matches 8 bases. Germline V gene data show CDR1 as SGDLS and CDR2 as YYNGEE. The CDR3 runs to 16 residues. With V trimmed by 0 bases and J by 6 bases, 7 bases remained unmatched. In DNA form, the CDR3 reads TGTGCCAGCAGCGTAGCCGGGACTAGAAGCGCCGGGGAGCTGTTTTTT. Amino acids: CASSVAGTRSAGELFF.

This clone has just a few counts. The chain employs TRBV7-9 and TRBJ1-4, with 7 bases matching TRBD1. The germline V gene has CDR1 SEHNR and CDR2 FQNEAQ (reference sequence). The CDR3 loop spans 15 amino acids. V dropped 2 bases and J dropped 4; count of bases not matched to a gene: 4. The CDR3, as DNA: TGTGCCAGCAGCTTATCGGGACAGATTAATGAAAAACTGTTTTTT. Protein sequence: CASSLSGQINEKLFF.

V usage is TRBV7-8 and J usage is TRBJ2-1; D unclear. V lost 3 bases to trimming and J lost 5 bases, with 11 bases between them. The CDR3 contains 14 residues. Germline values: CDR1 SGHVS, CDR2 FQNEAQ. This chain's CDR3 is CASSLYQFNNEQFF. The CDR3 DNA follows: TGTGCCAGCAGCTTGTACCAATTTAACAATGAGCAGTTCTTC.

The chain combines TRBV28 with TRBJ2-7, with 7 bases matching TRBD1. The CDR3 covers 12 residues. The germline V gene has CDR1 MDHEN and CDR2 SYDVKM. Trimming took 4 bases from V and 7 from J; bases not matched to a gene: 4. Here the CDR3 DNA reads TGTGCCAGCAGTTCCAGGACAGGAGAGCAGTACTTC. Translation gives CASSSRTGEQYF.

This CDR3 is CASSSGYGHSPLHF. The CDR3 DNA is TGTGCCAGCAGCTCCGGATACGGGCATTCACCCCTCCACTTT. V usage is TRBV13 and J usage is TRBJ1-6; no clear D gene. The V end lost 4 bases, the J end lost 8 bases, and 12 bases lay between the germline ends. Germline assignment: CDR1 PRHDT and CDR2 FYEKMQ (reference sequence). This CDR3 region has 14 residues.

Only one count was recorded for this clone. V and J are TRBV19 and TRBJ1-2; D gene unclear. Deletions cut 3 bases from V and 4 bases from J, with 15 bases between. Germline CDR1 LNHDA, CDR2 SQIVND (reference sequence). The CDR3 length is 15 residues. CDR3 protein: CASSISKRVLYGYTF. The CDR3 bases are TGTGCCAGTAGTATTTCGAAAAGGGTCCTCTATGGCTACACCTTC.

This clone has a single count. The chain employs TRBV7-2 and TRBJ1-1; no definite D call. CDR3 length: 17 residues. The V end was cut by 2 bases, the J end by 0 bases, with 16 bases between. The germline CDR1 and CDR2 sequences are SGHTA and FQGNSA. CDR3: CASSLPRPTRMNTEAFF. DNA of the CDR3: TGTGCCAGCAGCTTACCCAGACCCACACGTATGAACACTGAAGCTTTCTTT.

This chain joins TRBV6-5 and TRBJ2-1; a possible D gene is TRBD2 (5 bases). The CDR3 contains 15 residues. V was trimmed by 6 bases and J by 0 bases, leaving 12 bases between them. Germline V CDR1 and CDR2: MNHEY, SVGAGI. The CDR3 protein is CASSRRGSSYNEQFF. The CDR3 DNA sequence: TGTGCCAGCAGCCGAAGAGGGAGCTCCTACAATGAGCAGTTCTTC.

The chain combines TRBV9 with TRBJ1-1; D gene unclear. The germline V gene encodes CDR1 SGDLS and CDR2 YYNGEE. The CDR3 sequence is 14 residues long. Trimming cost V 1 base and J 2 bases, with 9 bases left between them. CDR3: CASSVMSVNTEAFF. The DNA of the CDR3 is TGTGCCAGCAGCGTAATGTCGGTTAACACTGAAGCTTTCTTT.

The chain joins TRBV27 to TRBJ1-1, with 9 bases lining up with TRBD1. Germline CDR1 reads MNHEY; CDR2 reads SMNVEV (reference sequence). The junction had 8 bases not matched to a gene; V was cut back by 3 bases and J by 3 bases. This CDR3 is built from 16 residues. CDR3 bases: TGTGCCAGCAGTTTTGTGGACAGGGGCTTACACACTGAAGCTTTCTTT. Translating gives CASSFVDRGLHTEAFF.

The chain couples TRBV13 to TRBJ2-7, with D possibly TRBD1 on 5 matching bases. The V gene lost 4 bases and the J gene lost 5 bases, with 18 bases spanning the gap. Germline assignment: CDR1 PRHDT and CDR2 FYEKMQ (reference sequence). This CDR3 is 15 amino acids long. The CDR3 DNA reads TGTGCCAGCAGCTCCTCCGGATCAGGGTGGCACGAGCAGTACTTC. It specifies CASSSSGSGWHEQYF.

This rearrangement joins TRBV28 to TRBJ1-2; D gene unclear. The length of the CDR3 is 11 residues. Trimming removed 7 bases from V and 0 bases from J, with 3 bases in between. Per germline, CDR1 MDHEN and CDR2 SYDVKM. CDR3 nucleotides: TGTGCCAGCAACGCTAACTATGGCTACACCTTC. Protein: CASNANYGYTF.

This clone was seen only once. The chain recombines TRBV7-9 with TRBJ1-3, with TRBD1 as a possible D gene (5 bases). The ends were cut back, 5 bases at V and 0 bases at J, with 14 bases in the middle. Germline V CDR1 and CDR2: SEHNR, FQNEAQ (reference sequence). The CDR3 length is 16 residues. CDR3 DNA: TGTGCCAGCAGCGCCCCCACCGACAGCTCTGGAAACACCATATATTTT. It yields the protein CASSAPTDSSGNTIYF.

Sample share makes this clone medium-sized (0.01 to 0.1%). The V gene is TRBV27, the J gene TRBJ1-6; D is ambiguous. This CDR3 has 13 amino acids. Germline V gene lookup returns CDR1 MNHEY and CDR2 SMNVEV (reference sequence). Trimming stripped 4 bases from V and 10 bases from J, with 11 bases between. The CDR3 sequence: CASSSGSHSPLHF. The CDR3 DNA sequence: TGTGCCAGCAGTTCAGGAAGCCACTCACCCCTCCACTTT.

The V call is TRBV15, the J call TRBJ2-1; perhaps TRBD2 as D (5 bases). The CDR3 consists of 13 residues. The germline V and J ends were trimmed by 0 bases and 9 bases, with 9 bases remaining between them. The germline V gene encodes CDR1 LNHNV and CDR2 YYDKDF (reference sequence). CDR3 region: CATSRDMEVEQFF. The CDR3 region has the DNA TGTGCCACCAGCAGAGACATGGAGGTTGAGCAGTTCTTC.

The rearrangement joins TRBV6-5 to TRBJ1-2; D perhaps matches TRBD1 (5 bases). CDR3 length equals 13 residues. Germline-derived CDR1 and CDR2 are MNHEY and SVGAGI. V was trimmed by 8 bases and J by 0 bases, leaving 10 bases between them. CDR3: CASQDNANYGYTF. In DNA form, the CDR3 reads TGTGCCAGCCAGGACAACGCTAACTATGGCTACACCTTC.

V is TRBV19 and J is TRBJ1-5, with D possibly TRBD1 on 5 matching bases. This CDR3 is 13 amino acids long. CDR1 is LNHDA, CDR2 SQIVND, per germline (reference sequence). Deletions cut 3 bases from V and 7 bases from J, with 10 bases between. The CDR3 coding sequence is TGTGCCAGTAGTATTACAGGTACGCAGCCCCAGCATTTT. It is translated as CASSITGTQPQHF.

The chain has TRBV11-3 and TRBJ2-1, with 11 bases fitting TRBD1. Germline CDR1 SGHNT, CDR2 YENEEA. CDR3 size: 17 residues. V dropped 6 bases and J dropped 8; count of bases not matched to a gene: 15. CDR3 coding DNA: TGTGCCAGCAGGGCGATCCGGGACAGGGGGATAGGGGATGAGCAGTTCTTC. This gives the protein CASRAIRDRGIGDEQFF.

The chain couples TRBV30 to TRBJ1-2, with 8 positions matching TRBD1. The CDR3 has 15 amino acids. J was trimmed by 5 bases and V by 1 base; bases with no gene match: 9. Germline V gene lookup returns CDR1 GTSNPN and CDR2 SVGIG (reference sequence). The CDR3 bases are TGTGCCTGGAGTGCCGGGACAGGAACCGAATATGGCTACACCTTC. This translates into CAWSAGTGTEYGYTF.

Worth noting for this clone: Compared with germline, one end of the junction differs, possibly owing to a read error. The CDR3 sequence: CASSPVQGYEHYF. In DNA form, the CDR3 reads TGTGCCAGCAGCCCAGTCCAGGGCTACGAGCATTACTTC. V and J are TRBV7-9 and TRBJ2-7, with a weak D call TRBD1 (5 bases). CDR1 is SEHNR and CDR2 is FQNEAQ in the germline V gene (reference sequence). This CDR3 has 13 amino acids. Filled out from reference TRBV7-9 and TRBJ2-7, the complete variable domain reads DTGVSQNPRHKITKRGQNVTFRCDPISEHNRLYWYRQTLGQGPEFLTYFQNEAQLEKSRLLSDRFSAERPKGSFSTLEIQRTEQGDSAMYLCASSPVQGYEHYFGPGTRLTVT.

The V and J genes are TRBV2 and TRBJ1-2; D gene uncertain. Germline V gives CDR1 SNHLY, CDR2 FYNNEI. The V gene lost 3 bases and the J gene lost 4 bases, with 6 bases spanning the gap. This CDR3 has 12 residues. The CDR3 nucleotides are TGTGCCAGCAGTGATTCCAGCTATGGCTACACCTTC. This codes for CASSDSSYGYTF.

The chain carries TRBV6-5 and TRBJ2-2, with D perhaps TRBD1 (6 bases). V dropped 4 bases and J dropped 2 bases, with 14 bases sitting between them. Germline CDR1 is MNHEY and CDR2 is SVGAGI. This CDR3 is 16 amino acids long. DNA of the CDR3: TGTGCCAGCAGTTTTATGGGGGCCCCAAACACCGGGGAGCTGTTTTTT. Translation: CASSFMGAPNTGELFF.

Only one count was recorded for this clone. The chain employs TRBV14 and TRBJ2-7, with D unclear. This CDR3 region has 13 residues. The germline CDR1 and CDR2 sequences are SGHDN and FVKESK. V gave up 0 bases and J gave up 2 bases, with 5 bases separating them. The CDR3 loop is CASSQDLTYEQYF. The CDR3 DNA sequence: TGTGCCAGCAGCCAAGATTTAACCTACGAGCAGTACTTC.

As for this clone: The germline gene is not matched at one end of the junction; a read error may be the cause. The V and J genes are TRBV11-3 and TRBJ1-1; 7 nucleotides line up with TRBD1. This CDR3 spans 16 amino acids. Per germline, CDR1 SGHNT and CDR2 YENEEA. The CDR3 reads CAGSLDQRGRRTEAFF. The CDR3 DNA follows: TGTGCCGGCAGCTTAGATCAGAGGGGGCGACGCACTGAAGCTTTCTTT.